One and the same sample provided the 19 T cell receptor beta chains below, sequenced in a study of identical twins. TCRdb passed the 5' RACE reads through MiXCR, listing each CDR3 protein once. The repertoire holds 600,000 to 800,000 distinct CDR3 sequences, with 21% as singletons. The same sample was also studied in work on T cells expressing NK-cell markers.

The sample taken for sequencing was PBMCs. These TCRs come from a woman aged 18-29 years in good health.

The CDR3 region is CAWTQGGNQPQHF. The DNA for the CDR3 is TGTGCCTGGACCCAGGGTGGCAATCAGCCCCAGCATTTT. The chain carries TRBV30 and TRBJ1-5, with D maybe TRBD1 (5 bases). V shed 4 bases and J shed 2 bases, with 9 bases lying between them. Germline V gives CDR1 GTSNPN, CDR2 SVGIG (reference sequence). The CDR3 is 13 residues long.

V usage is TRBV4-3 and J usage is TRBJ2-7, with D tentatively TRBD1 or TRBD2 (5 bases each). With 0 bases removed from V and 3 bases from J, the gap between germline ends came to 12 bases. This CDR3 spans 15 amino acids. Per the germline V gene, CDR1 is LGHNA and CDR2 is YSLEER. The CDR3 reads CASSQDVGRIYEQYF. CDR3 coding DNA: TGCGCCAGCAGCCAAGACGTGGGACGGATCTACGAGCAGTACTTC.

This clonotype was seen more than once but under ten times. The chain has TRBV10-3 and TRBJ2-7; D not certain. The CDR3 sequence is 13 residues long. Germline V CDR1 and CDR2: ENHRY, SYGVKD. The V end was cut by 7 bases, the J end by 6 bases, with 16 bases between. The CDR3 region has the DNA TGTGCCATCACTGCGACCCAAAAGGGCGAGCAGTACTTC. It yields the protein CAITATQKGEQYF.

The V and J genes are TRBV20-1 and TRBJ2-1; 10 positions agree with TRBD2. CDR1 and CDR2 from the germline V gene are DFQATT and SNEGSKA (reference sequence). Trimming removed 2 bases from V and 2 bases from J; junction bases left unmatched: 6. This CDR3 has 16 amino acids. DNA of the CDR3: TGCAGTGCTAGATCTCTAGCGGGAGCGACCTACAATGAGCAGTTCTTC. It is translated as CSARSLAGATYNEQFF.

In this sample, this clonotype turned up a few times. Here the CDR3 reads CASSQDTGQNIQYF. The CDR3 coding sequence is TGCGCCAGCAGCCAAGATACAGGCCAAAACATTCAGTACTTC. This sequence joins TRBV4-1 and TRBJ2-4; possibly TRBD1 for D (5 bases). The CDR3 spans 14 residues. V lost 0 bases, J lost 5 bases, and 8 bases lay in between. The V gene's germline CDR1 is MGHRA and CDR2 YSYEKL.

This chain connects TRBV4-1 to TRBJ2-7; D not resolved. V lost 8 bases and J 5 bases, leaving 16 bases between the germline ends. Germline V CDR1 and CDR2: MGHRA, YSYEKL. The CDR3 contains 13 residues. The CDR3 here is CASAPSQSNEQYF. In DNA form, the CDR3 reads TGCGCCAGCGCTCCCAGCCAGAGCAACGAGCAGTACTTC.

In this sample, this clonotype turned up a few times. The rearrangement uses TRBV2 and TRBJ2-7; TRBD1 aligns across 7 bases. The CDR3 is made up of 13 amino acids. V trimming: 4 bases; J trimming: 3 bases; junction bases outside the gene matches: 3. In germline, CDR1 is SNHLY, CDR2 FYNNEI. The CDR3 sequence is CASSVRQGYEQYF. Here the CDR3 DNA reads TGTGCCAGCAGTGTGAGACAGGGCTACGAGCAGTACTTC.

This clonotype was detected a few times. The chain is built from TRBV27 and TRBJ2-2; unclear D gene. This CDR3 spans 19 amino acids. CDR1 is MNHEY and CDR2 is SMNVEV in the germline V gene (reference sequence). V gave up 2 bases and J gave up 0 bases, with 19 bases separating them. As DNA, the CDR3 is TGTGCCAGCAGTTTAAGGGCAATCGTCGCCGGCCCGAACACCGGGGAGCTGTTTTTT. It codes for CASSLRAIVAGPNTGELFF.

This clonotype was counted at least ten times. This chain uses TRBV24-1 with TRBJ1-1; D possibly corresponds to TRBD1 (6 bases). The germline gives CDR1 KGHDR, CDR2 SFDVKD. The CDR3 spans 13 residues. V was pared by 3 bases and J by 6 bases, with 10 bases between. The CDR3 DNA is TGTGCCACCAGTGATAGGGGGGGCTCTGAAGCTTTCTTT. It translates to CATSDRGGSEAFF.

This clonotype appeared a few times. V gene TRBV20-1 combines with J gene TRBJ1-1; no definite D call. CDR1 DFQATT and CDR2 SNEGSKA come from the germline V gene (reference sequence). The germline V and J ends were trimmed by 1 base and 4 bases, with 13 bases remaining between them. CDR3 length: 14 residues. Here the CDR3 reads CSARVPGRSTEAFF. DNA of the CDR3: TGCAGTGCTAGAGTTCCCGGCAGGAGCACTGAAGCTTTCTTT.

The table lists this clonotype with a count of one. The CDR3 DNA sequence: TGTGCCATCAGTGAGTCGCGGAGGGACGCTGAAGCTTTCTTT. This encodes CAISESRRDAEAFF. V is TRBV10-3 and J is TRBJ1-1; possible D gene TRBD1, 5 bases. This CDR3 spans 14 amino acids. V gave up 0 bases and J gave up 6 bases, with 11 bases separating them. The germline CDR1 and CDR2 sequences are ENHRY and SYGVKD.

This sequence joins TRBV7-3 and TRBJ2-3, with 7 nucleotides matching TRBD2. V trimming: 4 bases; J trimming: 0 bases; junction bases outside the gene matches: 7. This CDR3 spans 16 amino acids. Germline V gene sequence: CDR1 SGHTA, CDR2 FQGTGA. The CDR3 bases are TGTGCCAGCAGCTCCGACGGGGGGACGAGCACAGATACGCAGTATTTT. Amino acid sequence: CASSSDGGTSTDTQYF.

This clonotype has only one observation. The CDR3 nucleotides are TGTGCCAGCCCGGCAGATACGCAGTATTTT. This codes for CASPADTQYF. This chain links TRBV7-9 with TRBJ2-3; no clear D gene. The CDR3 is 10 amino acids. Germline V gives CDR1 SEHNR, CDR2 FQNEAQ (reference sequence). V was cut by 8 bases and J by 4 bases, with 4 bases left in between.

The chain uses TRBV7-2 and TRBJ1-4, with 10 bases that match TRBD1. The junction had 9 bases not matched to a gene; V was cut back by 1 base and J by 13 bases. This CDR3 has 15 residues. Germline CDR1 and CDR2: SGHTA and FQGNSA. CDR3 protein: CASSLVGTGASSLFF. The CDR3 DNA is TGTGCCAGCAGCTTAGTGGGGACAGGGGCCTCGTCACTGTTTTTT.

V and J are TRBV7-2 and TRBJ2-5; possible D gene TRBD2, 5 bases. With 5 bases removed from V and 5 bases from J, the gap between germline ends came to 18 bases. The CDR3 is 15 amino acids. From germline, CDR1 is SGHTA and CDR2 FQGNSA. The CDR3 DNA follows: TGTGCCAGCAGCCCAGCGTGGAGCGGTGGGGAGACCCAGTACTTC. Its protein is CASSPAWSGGETQYF.

This chain links TRBV4-1 with TRBJ2-3; D remains ambiguous. This CDR3 spans 15 amino acids. Deletions cut 4 bases from V and 1 base from J, with 12 bases between. Germline CDR1 reads MGHRA; CDR2 reads YSYEKL. In DNA, the CDR3 is TGCGCCAGCAGCCTTTCAGTGGTTGGCACAGATACGCAGTATTTT. This sequence encodes CASSLSVVGTDTQYF.

The chain links TRBV10-3 to TRBJ2-4; a possible D gene is TRBD2 (5 bases). Between the trimmed V and J ends, which lost 10 bases and 0 bases, there was a span of 25 bases. This CDR3 has 18 amino acids. Per the germline V gene, CDR1 is ENHRY and CDR2 is SYGVKD. The CDR3 nucleotides read TGTGCCAGCTCCCCTCTACTACTAAGCGGTCAAGCCAAAAACATTCAGTACTTC. Translating it yields CASSPLLLSGQAKNIQYF.

V is TRBV29-1 and J is TRBJ2-7, with D possibly TRBD2 on 5 matching bases. This CDR3 contains 12 residues. Germline CDR1 and CDR2: SQVTM and ANQGSEA. Trimming took off 3 bases at V and 5 bases at J, with 11 bases between the two ends. CDR3 in DNA: TGCAGCGTTGACGGGGAATCAAACGAGCAGTACTTC. Translated: CSVDGESNEQYF.

The sample holds a few counts of this clonotype. The chain uses TRBV20-1 and TRBJ2-3; 7 positions agree with TRBD2. The ends lost 0 bases at V and 2 bases at J; junction bases unmatched: 5. Germline CDR1 DFQATT, CDR2 SNEGSKA (reference sequence). This CDR3 spans 15 amino acids. The CDR3 loop reads CSARDTSGVTDTQYF. The CDR3 bases are TGCAGTGCTAGAGATACCAGCGGGGTCACAGATACGCAGTATTTT.